The 31 T cell receptor beta chains below come from one sample, sequenced in a study of early T cells in non-severe SARS-CoV-2 infection. TCRdb reanalysed the 5' RACE reads using MiXCR and keeps one entry per CDR3 protein. The sample carries 35,000 to 40,000 distinct CDR3 sequences, 5.8% recorded once. Material for sequencing was whole blood. The source is an adult who was a healthcare worker with PCR-confirmed SARS-CoV-2 infection or an uninfected control (not recorded which).

The rearrangement uses TRBV12-3 or TRBV12-4 and TRBJ1-2; D is possibly TRBD1 (6 bases). V gave up 2 bases and J gave up 5 bases, with 15 bases separating them. The CDR3 covers 15 residues. The CDR3 region has the DNA TGTGCCAGCAGTTTAACTTCGGGGGCATGGTATGGCTACACCTTC. This sequence encodes CASSLTSGAWYGYTF.

Ten or more counts support this clonotype. The chain links TRBV12-3 or TRBV12-4 to TRBJ2-1; maybe TRBD1 (6 bases). Deletions cut 6 bases from V and 9 bases from J, with 12 bases between. The CDR3 runs to 12 residues. The chain's CDR3 is CASSQLGGEQFF. CDR3 nucleotide sequence: TGTGCCAGCAGCCAATTAGGGGGTGAGCAGTTCTTC.

The sample holds a few counts of this clonotype. This chain joins TRBV5-4 and TRBJ2-1, with D hard to call. This CDR3 contains 15 residues. Germline values: CDR1 SGHNT, CDR2 YYREEE (reference sequence). The V gene lost 4 bases and the J gene lost 0 bases, with 11 bases spanning the gap. The CDR3 nucleotides read TGTGCCAGCAGCCCAGACTCGAGCTCCTACAATGAGCAGTTCTTC. Amino acid sequence: CASSPDSSSYNEQFF.

This clonotype was counted ten times or more. The gene calls are TRBV7-9 and TRBJ1-1; no firm D call. Germline CDR1 reads SEHNR; CDR2 reads FQNEAQ (reference sequence). Trimming took off 3 bases at V and 6 bases at J, with 11 bases between the two ends. This CDR3 region has 13 residues. CDR3 bases: TGTGCCAGCAGCTTGACGGGAGCGTCTGAAGCTTTCTTT. It specifies CASSLTGASEAFF.

This clonotype occurred many times. The J gene is TRBJ1-6, the V gene TRBV4-2, with a weak D call TRBD1 (6 bases). Looked up from germline, CDR1 is LGHNA and CDR2 is YNFKEQ. The CDR3 totals 15 residues. V was clipped by 0 bases and J by 7 bases, with 10 bases between them. CDR3 sequence: CASSQEEGGNSPLHF. CDR3 nucleotide sequence: TGTGCCAGCAGCCAAGAAGAAGGGGGGAATTCACCCCTCCACTTT.

In its sample, this clonotype was seen many times. The chain links TRBV6-2 or TRBV6-3 to TRBJ1-5, with TRBD1 as a possible D gene (5 bases). V lost 6 bases and J 1 base, leaving 13 bases between the germline ends. CDR3 length equals 15 residues. The germline V gene has CDR1 MNHEY and CDR2 SVGEGT. CDR3 region: CASSDWDSSNQPQHF. The CDR3 nucleotides read TGTGCCAGCAGCGATTGGGACTCGAGCAATCAGCCCCAGCATTTT.

This clonotype was recorded at least ten times. The rearrangement joins TRBV6-5 to TRBJ1-3; no clear D gene. The CDR3 totals 15 residues. V was cut by 5 bases and J by 0 bases, with 11 bases left in between. CDR1 is MNHEY and CDR2 is SVGAGI in the germline V gene. The CDR3 region has the DNA TGTGCCAGCAGTCCCACGCGGTCCTCTGGAAACACCATATATTTT. It translates to CASSPTRSSGNTIYF.

Many counts were recorded for this clonotype. The chain uses TRBV20-1 and TRBJ2-1, with 13 bases aligning to TRBD2. Per the germline V gene, CDR1 is DFQATT and CDR2 is SNEGSKA (reference sequence). V shed 4 bases, J shed 7 bases, and the junction held 4 bases outside the gene matches. The CDR3 is 14 residues long. The CDR3 DNA sequence: TGCAGTGCTAAAACTAGCGGGAGGGTAAATGAGCAGTTCTTC. Its protein is CSAKTSGRVNEQFF.

The gene calls are TRBV12-3 or TRBV12-4 and TRBJ2-5; 7 nucleotides match TRBD1. CDR3 length equals 14 residues. Trimming removed 3 bases from V and 2 bases from J; junction bases left unmatched: 3. DNA for the CDR3: TGTGCCAGCAGTTTCGCGGACAGGCAAGAGACCCAGTACTTC. Translated, it gives CASSFADRQETQYF.

This clonotype was picked up a small number of times. The chain carries TRBV3-1 and TRBJ1-2; 7 nucleotides align to TRBD1. CDR3 size: 14 residues. V shed 5 bases and J 4 bases; nucleotides not matched to a gene: 7. The germline CDR1 and CDR2 sequences are LGHDT and YNNKEL (reference sequence). CDR3: CASSYGTALYGYTF. Here the CDR3 DNA reads TGTGCCAGCAGCTACGGGACAGCCCTCTATGGCTACACCTTC.

This clonotype was picked up many times. The chain uses TRBV10-3 and TRBJ1-1, with TRBD1 matching over 11 bases. After removal of 6 bases from V and 3 bases from J, the junction contained 3 bases not matched to a gene. This CDR3 is 14 amino acids long. The germline gives CDR1 ENHRY, CDR2 SYGVKD. The CDR3 DNA follows: TGTGCCATCAGAGGACAGGGGGCGCACACTGAAGCTTTCTTT. Protein product: CAIRGQGAHTEAFF.

This clonotype was seen at least ten times. The chain uses TRBV7-9 and TRBJ1-2, with 7 nucleotides matching TRBD1. J was trimmed by 10 bases and V by 5 bases; bases with no gene match: 10. Germline-derived CDR1 and CDR2 are SEHNR and FQNEAQ (reference sequence). The CDR3 runs to 13 residues. The CDR3 nucleotides read TGTGCCAGCAGCGAGCGACAGGGAAGCGTCTACACCTTC. This encodes CASSERQGSVYTF.

This clonotype has a count of ten or more. The V and J genes are TRBV10-3 and TRBJ2-5; D is uncertain. Germline CDR1 reads ENHRY; CDR2 reads SYGVKD. The CDR3 consists of 13 residues. V lost 6 bases to trimming and J lost 2 bases, with 10 bases between them. The CDR3 spells CAIRATAQETQYF. The CDR3 DNA is TGTGCCATCAGAGCGACGGCTCAAGAGACCCAGTACTTC.

This clonotype was picked up many times. The CDR3 loop is CASNEREWGEQFF. The CDR3, as DNA: TGTGCCAGCAACGAGCGGGAGTGGGGTGAGCAGTTCTTC. The chain recombines TRBV12-3 or TRBV12-4 with TRBJ2-1; 8 nucleotides align to TRBD2. The CDR3 runs to 13 residues. V was pared by 7 bases and J by 9 bases, with 8 bases of the junction left unmatched.

This clonotype came up many times. The V gene is TRBV5-6, the J gene TRBJ2-5; D may be TRBD1 (5 bases). Trimming pared 4 bases from V and 2 bases from J, leaving 15 bases between. This CDR3 contains 15 residues. Germline-derived CDR1 and CDR2 are SGHDT and YYEEEE. CDR3 sequence reads: CASSPYASGQETQYF. In nucleotides, the CDR3 is TGTGCCAGCAGCCCCTACGCGTCAGGGCAAGAGACCCAGTACTTC. The full variable domain, in which reference TRBV5-6 and TRBJ2-5 provide the parts outside the CDR3, is DAGVTQSPTHLIKTRGQQVTLRCSPKSGHDTVSWYQQALGQGPQFIFQYYEEEERQRGNFPDRFSGHQFPNYSSELNVNALLLGDSALYLCASSPYASGQETQYFGPGTRLLVL.

There are many counts of this clonotype. The chain joins TRBV20-1 to TRBJ1-1, with D uncertain. Trimming took 3 bases from V and 2 from J, leaving 4 bases between them. Per germline, CDR1 DFQATT and CDR2 SNEGSKA (reference sequence). There are 11 residues in the CDR3. The CDR3 is CSARGNTEAFF. Here the CDR3 DNA reads TGCAGTGCTAGGGGAAACACTGAAGCTTTCTTT.

This clonotype was observed a few times. This chain uses TRBV7-9 with TRBJ2-7, with TRBD1 matching over 7 bases. Germline V gives CDR1 SEHNR, CDR2 FQNEAQ (reference sequence). This CDR3 region has 13 residues. The V segment lost 7 bases and the J segment 3 bases; nucleotides outside the gene matches: 6. The CDR3: CASTKGASYEQYF. The CDR3 DNA reads as TGTGCCAGCACCAAGGGGGCCAGCTACGAGCAGTACTTC.

The V call is TRBV7-2, the J call TRBJ2-3, with D possibly being TRBD2 (7 bases). Looked up from germline, CDR1 is SGHTA and CDR2 is FQGNSA. This CDR3 contains 16 residues. Trimming took 5 bases from V and 3 from J, leaving 18 bases between them. The CDR3: CASSRMEGGRTDTQYF. CDR3 DNA: TGTGCCAGCAGCCGGATGGAGGGGGGGCGGACAGATACGCAGTATTTT.

This clonotype was counted ten times or more. The V and J genes are TRBV11-1 and TRBJ1-1; no firm D call. The CDR3 runs to 13 residues. Trimming left V 3 bases short and J 1 base short, with 6 bases between. Germline CDR1 and CDR2: SGHAT and FQDESV (reference sequence). The CDR3 protein is CASSFTQNTEAFF. The CDR3 DNA is TGTGCCAGCAGCTTTACACAGAACACTGAAGCTTTCTTT.

This clonotype appeared a few times. The chain combines TRBV19 with TRBJ2-1; 7 nucleotides line up with TRBD2. V dropped 3 bases and J dropped 3; count of bases not matched to a gene: 8. This CDR3 has 16 residues. The germline V gene has CDR1 LNHDA and CDR2 SQIVND (reference sequence). CDR3: CASSIALAAYYNEQFF. The CDR3 DNA follows: TGTGCCAGTAGTATCGCCCTAGCGGCATACTACAATGAGCAGTTCTTC. The whole variable domain, filled in from reference TRBV19 and TRBJ2-1, reads DGGITQSPKYLFRKEGQNVTLSCEQNLNHDAMYWYRQDPGQGLRLIYYSQIVNDFQKGDIAEGYSVSREKKESFPLTVTSAQKNPTAFYLCASSIALAAYYNEQFFGPGTRLTVL.

The table lists this clonotype with many counts. The chain recombines TRBV5-4 with TRBJ2-7; 13 bases are a match to TRBD2. Per the germline V gene, CDR1 is SGHNT and CDR2 is YYREEE (reference sequence). With 9 bases clipped from V and 6 bases from J, the junction kept 6 bases outside the gene matches. This CDR3 spans 13 amino acids. As DNA, the CDR3 is TGTGCCATCTCCGGGACTAGCGGGACCGAGCAGTACTTC. It is translated as CAISGTSGTEQYF.

There are many counts of this clonotype. The CDR3: CASSEEIAGGPSSGEQYF. The CDR3 nucleotides are TGTGCCAGCAGTGAAGAAATCGCGGGAGGGCCCTCCAGTGGGGAGCAGTACTTC. The rearrangement links TRBV25-1 to TRBJ2-7; 9 nucleotides agree with TRBD2. The CDR3 is 18 residues long. Germline trimming cut 2 bases from V and 7 bases from J; bases unmatched to any gene: 18. Germline V gene lookup returns CDR1 MGHDK and CDR2 SYGVNS.

The sample holds many counts of this clonotype. The chain carries TRBV6-6 and TRBJ2-7; D may be TRBD2 (6 bases). Germline V gene lookup returns CDR1 MNHNY and CDR2 SVGAGI (reference sequence). Trimming took 2 bases from V and 5 from J, leaving 19 bases between them. The CDR3 totals 16 residues. As DNA, the CDR3 is TGTGCCAGCAGTTACAGGCCCGGGAGTGGGATCGACGAGCAGTACTTC. It yields the protein CASSYRPGSGIDEQYF.

The chain has TRBV12-3 or TRBV12-4 and TRBJ2-4, with D possibly being TRBD1 (5 bases). Trimming left V 6 bases short and J 0 bases short, with 15 bases between. This CDR3 region has 16 residues. CDR3 residues: CASSVDSNLAKNIQYF. The DNA of the CDR3 is TGTGCCAGCAGCGTCGACAGCAACCTAGCCAAAAACATTCAGTACTTC.

This clonotype was seen ten or more times. The CDR3 nucleotides are TGCAGTGCAGGAGATGGGAGAAACGAGCAGTACTTC. It codes for CSAGDGRNEQYF. The chain joins TRBV20-1 to TRBJ2-7; D possibly corresponds to TRBD2 (5 bases). Germline V gene sequence: CDR1 DFQATT, CDR2 SNEGSKA (reference sequence). This CDR3 has 12 residues. V lost 6 bases and J 5 bases, leaving 14 bases between the germline ends.

This clonotype was detected ten times or more. The chain links TRBV24-1 to TRBJ1-3; 12 bases are shared with TRBD1. Germline loops: CDR1 KGHDR, CDR2 SFDVKD. This CDR3 has 20 residues. V trimming: 4 bases; J trimming: 0 bases; junction bases outside the gene matches: 12. The CDR3 loop reads CATSDSGTGGLGSSGNTIYF. In DNA form, the CDR3 reads TGTGCCACCAGTGACTCCGGGACAGGGGGCCTGGGGAGCTCTGGAAACACCATATATTTT.

This clonotype came up many times. The chain employs TRBV20-1 and TRBJ2-1; 12 nucleotides match TRBD2. The CDR3 loop spans 15 amino acids. Germline trimming cut 5 bases from V and 7 bases from J; bases unmatched to any gene: 9. Germline-derived CDR1 and CDR2 are DFQATT and SNEGSKA (reference sequence). The CDR3 bases are TGCAGTGCTCCTCTAGCGGGAGGGCCTAGGAATGAGCAGTTCTTC. Its protein product is CSAPLAGGPRNEQFF.

This chain joins TRBV9 and TRBJ2-3; possibly TRBD2 for D (6 bases). The CDR3 contains 15 residues. The V gene lost 6 bases and the J gene lost 0 bases, with 14 bases spanning the gap. CDR1 is SGDLS and CDR2 is YYNGEE in the germline V gene. CDR3 loop: CASTEMEGSTDTQYF. For the CDR3, the DNA is TGTGCCAGCACCGAGATGGAGGGGAGCACAGATACGCAGTATTTT.

This clonotype was picked up many times. The V and J genes are TRBV7-2 and TRBJ1-1, with D uncertain. CDR3 length: 13 amino acids. With 5 bases removed from V and 0 bases from J, the gap between germline ends came to 7 bases. The germline V gene encodes CDR1 SGHTA and CDR2 FQGNSA. The CDR3 DNA reads TGTGCCAGCAGCCCCTATGTGAACACTGAAGCTTTCTTT. Translating it yields CASSPYVNTEAFF. The complete variable domain, with remaining parts taken from reference TRBV7-2 and TRBJ1-1, reads GAGVSQSPSNKVTEKGKDVELRCDPISGHTALYWYRQSLGQGLEFLIYFQGNSAPDKSGLPSDRFSAERTGGSVSTLTIQRTQQEDSAVYLCASSPYVNTEAFFGQGTRLTVV.

The chain links TRBV7-8 to TRBJ2-1; 8 nucleotides line up with TRBD2. V dropped 7 bases and J dropped 9; count of bases not matched to a gene: 14. CDR1 is SGHVS and CDR2 is FQNEAQ in the germline V gene. The CDR3 has 15 residues. DNA of the CDR3: TGTGCCAGCACCCCCTCGGGGGGGGGCATGGTTGAGCAGTTCTTC. This codes for CASTPSGGGMVEQFF. Drawing the rest from reference TRBV7-8 and TRBJ2-1, the complete variable domain is GAGVSQSPRYKVAKRGQDVALRCDPISGHVSLFWYQQALGQGPEFLTYFQNEAQLDKSGLPSDRFFAERPEGSVSTLKIQRTQQEDSAVYLCASTPSGGGMVEQFFGPGTRLTVL.

This clonotype was seen only a few times. CDR3 in amino acids: CASSDGGTVYYEQYF. In nucleotides, the CDR3 is TGTGCCAGCAGTGATGGGGGAACAGTTTACTACGAGCAGTACTTC. The chain uses TRBV6-1 and TRBJ2-7; D possibly uses TRBD1 or TRBD2 (5 bases each). V lost 3 bases and J 3 bases, leaving 15 bases between the germline ends. Per germline, CDR1 MNHNS and CDR2 SASEGT. The CDR3 is 15 residues long.